The present T cell receptor (beta chain) was sequenced within a study of long-term antiretroviral therapy in people with HIV. There was at least one pre-ART PBMC sample for each donor, plus at least two post-ART PBMC samples. The CDR3 is 17 residues long. Germline V gene data show CDR1 as SGHDT and CDR2 as YYEEEE. The V end was cut by 4 bases, the J end by 5 bases, with 24 bases between. Sequencing used immunoSEQ v3.0 at survey level. Here immunoSEQ multiplex PCR was the method, and the copy in TCRdb shows in-frame clones only, minus some. The sample lists 20,000 to 25,000 clones, approximately 93% seen once, with 9.2% in the top ten.

This specimen consisted of unsorted PBMCs, obtained 7.6 years after starting antiretroviral therapy. This TCR derives from a woman aged 40 to 49 with HIV. V is TRBV5-6 and J is TRBJ1-2; possibly TRBD1 for D (6 bases). CDR3 sequence: CASSPRGGALTGYGYTF. In nucleotides, the CDR3 is TGTGCCAGCAGCCCCAGGGGCGGGGCCTTGACTGGGTATGGCTACACCTTC.